This T cell receptor beta chain is from a study of CD8 T cells in Susac syndrome. Whole-study context: Active disease was present in about 6 of the sequenced Susac syndrome patients, whereas fewer than ten of them were in remission.

With respect to this clonotype: The antigen remains unidentified.

Random hexamers primed reverse transcription of about 0.45 to 1 ug RNA. By means of immunoSEQ multiplex PCR, TCR beta CDR3 spanning 54 Vbeta and 13 Jbeta underwent amplification. Via MiXCR, TCRdb re-called the immunoSEQ multiplex PCR reads, giving one row per CDR3 protein. Here the sample spans fewer than 90,000 distinct CDR3 sequences, 85% to 95% being singletons. Study conclusions and caveats: The study found that Susac CD8+ clonal expansion peaked in TEMRA cells and active patients.

The V end lost 0 bases, the J end lost 5 bases, and 19 bases lay between the germline ends. The germline V gene encodes CDR1 LGHNA and CDR2 YSLEER. The CDR3 extends over 17 amino acids. The chain has TRBV4-3 and TRBJ1-1, with D maybe TRBD1 (6 bases). Material: CD8+ T cells from PBMCs. The receptor was derived from a human donor with Susac syndrome. The CDR3 DNA reads as TGCGCCAGCAGCCAAGATAAGGTTACAGGGAGAGAGACTGAAGCTTTCTTT. Translating gives CASSQDKVTGRETEAFF.